The 32 T cell receptor beta chains listed next were all sequenced from one sample in a study of cytomegalovirus exposure and HLA in healthy donors. Primers included in the PCR were 60 Vbeta and 13 Jbeta primers. TCRdb's copy holds only in-frame clones and misses some; the assay was immunoSEQ multiplex PCR. This table has 95,000 to 150,000 clones, about 79% appearing once. Sequenced: PBMCs. All receptors come from a woman in her forties or fifties in good health and CMV-seronegative.

The chain recombines TRBV10-3 with TRBJ2-1; weak D call: TRBD2 (5 bases). This CDR3 contains 15 residues. Trimming left V 3 bases short and J 9 bases short, with 18 bases between. Germline-derived CDR1 and CDR2 are ENHRY and SYGVKD. CDR3 bases: TGTGCCATCAGTGATTCGTCTAGCTCCTGGGTTGAGCAGTTCTTC. Its protein is CAISDSSSSWVEQFF.

The rearrangement joins TRBV2 to TRBJ2-5; perhaps TRBD2 as D (6 bases). The DNA end lines up better with TRBJ2-7; the J call may be wrong. This CDR3 has 15 residues. Looked up from germline, CDR1 is SNHLY and CDR2 is FYNNEI. For the CDR3, the DNA is TGTGCCAGCAGTGTGGGGGGAGAGGGTACCTACGAGCAGTACTTC. This sequence encodes CASSVGGEGTYEQYF.

V is TRBV5-4 and J is TRBJ2-7; 8 bases match TRBD1. CDR3 length: 12 residues. J lost 5 bases, V lost 4 bases, and 2 bases had no gene match. Germline V gene data show CDR1 as SGHNT and CDR2 as YYREEE (reference sequence). The CDR3 sequence is CASSKTGDEQYF. CDR3 sequence (DNA): TGTGCCAGCAGCAAGACAGGGGACGAGCAGTACTTC.

The chain couples TRBV6-4 to TRBJ2-1, with a possible D match to TRBD1 (5 bases). With 0 bases removed from V and 2 bases from J, the gap between germline ends came to 8 bases. Germline V gene lookup returns CDR1 MRHNA and CDR2 SNTAGT. This CDR3 is 15 amino acids long. The CDR3 region is CASSDSTDTYNEQFF. The CDR3 DNA is TGTGCCAGCAGTGACTCGACGGACACCTACAATGAGCAGTTCTTC.

The gene calls are TRBV27 and TRBJ2-7; 7 bases match TRBD1. The trim removed 8 bases at V and 5 bases at J, leaving 9 bases unmatched. The CDR3 runs 13 residues. The germline V gene encodes CDR1 MNHEY and CDR2 SMNVEV (reference sequence). The CDR3 here is CASPTWQGDEQYF. CDR3 DNA sequence: TGTGCCAGCCCAACATGGCAGGGGGACGAGCAGTACTTC.

The chain carries TRBV4-3 and TRBJ1-1, with TRBD1 matching over 7 bases. V lost 3 bases, J lost 0 bases, and 4 bases stayed unmatched. The CDR3 contains 15 residues. CDR1 and CDR2 (germline): LGHNA, YSLEER. The CDR3 here is CASSHEDRLNTEAFF. CDR3 nucleotides: TGCGCCAGCAGCCACGAGGACAGGCTGAACACTGAAGCTTTCTTT.

The rearrangement links TRBV28 to TRBJ2-7, with a possible D match to TRBD2 (6 bases). The CDR3 extends over 16 amino acids. CDR1 and CDR2 from the germline V gene are MDHEN and SYDVKM. V dropped 6 bases and J dropped 3 bases, with 21 bases sitting between them. CDR3 residues: CASRPKTFRGLYEQYF. The CDR3 DNA is TGTGCCAGCAGGCCAAAGACCTTTAGGGGACTCTACGAGCAGTACTTC.

The CDR3 DNA follows: TGCGCCGGGTTCAACAGGAGTGACACCATATATTTT. This sequence encodes CAGFNRSDTIYF. The chain links TRBV10-1 to TRBJ1-3; the D gene is possibly TRBD1 (5 bases). The CDR3 is made up of 12 amino acids. V was trimmed by 11 bases and J by 8 bases, leaving 16 bases between them. CDR1 WNHNN and CDR2 SYGVQD come from the germline V gene (reference sequence).

This clone has a single count. The chain couples TRBV28 to TRBJ2-5, with TRBD2 as a possible D gene (6 bases). Trimming left V 7 bases short and J 2 bases short, with 17 bases between. CDR3 size: 15 residues. The V gene's germline CDR1 is MDHEN and CDR2 SYDVKM. The CDR3 nucleotides read TGTGCCAGCAAATCCAGCGGAGGGTTACAAGAGACCCAGTACTTC. Translating gives CASKSSGGLQETQYF.

This rearrangement joins TRBV28 to TRBJ1-1; no clear D. Trimming shortened V by 5 bases and J by 0 bases, and 4 bases separated the two germline ends. Looked up from germline, CDR1 is MDHEN and CDR2 is SYDVKM. CDR3 length: 12 residues. The CDR3 loop is CASSPMNTEAFF. The CDR3 DNA is TGTGCCAGCAGTCCTATGAACACTGAAGCTTTCTTT.

Regarding this clone: Since the CDR3 does not end with the conserved phenylalanine or tryptophan, this likely comes from a read error. The limits of the CDR3 on the DNA are not certain, so only TCRdb's listed CDR3 is given. V and J are TRBV12-5 and TRBJ2-7; the table's D call of TRBD2 was not tested on the DNA. The CDR3 totals 13 residues, both ends included. Germline V CDR1 and CDR2: LGHNT, FRNRAP. CDR3 amino acids: CASGSSGGGGILA.

The chain combines TRBV28 with TRBJ2-5; D is perhaps TRBD1 (5 bases). CDR3 length: 14 amino acids. V was shortened by 6 bases and J by 3 bases, with 14 bases between the two germline ends. Germline V gives CDR1 MDHEN, CDR2 SYDVKM. The CDR3 reads CASRGSTEKETQYF. CDR3 DNA sequence: TGTGCCAGCAGGGGCTCGACAGAAAAAGAGACCCAGTACTTC.

The V gene is TRBV18, the J gene TRBJ2-3; no clear D gene. This CDR3 is 11 amino acids long. The V gene lost 3 bases and the J gene lost 5 bases, with 3 bases spanning the gap. Germline lookup yields CDR1 KGHSH and CDR2 LQKENI. In DNA, the CDR3 is TGTGCCAGCTCACCGCGAGATACGCAGTATTTT. This translates into CASSPRDTQYF.

The chain combines TRBV30 with TRBJ2-1; 9 nucleotides agree with TRBD2. The germline V gene encodes CDR1 GTSNPN and CDR2 SVGIG (reference sequence). V dropped 0 bases and J dropped 7; count of bases not matched to a gene: 7. This CDR3 comprises 15 residues. CDR3 nucleotides: TGTGCCTGGAGTGTACTGGCGGGAGGGAGGAATGAGCAGTTCTTC. This codes for CAWSVLAGGRNEQFF. The full variable domain, completed using reference TRBV30 and TRBJ2-1, is SQTIHQWPATLVQPVGSPLSLECTVEGTSNPNLYWYRQAAGRGLQLLFYSVGIGQISSEVPQNLSASRPQDRQFILSSKKLLLSDSGFYLCAWSVLAGGRNEQFFGPGTRLTVL.

The chain uses TRBV9 and TRBJ2-5; D gene ambiguous. The DNA end lines up better with TRBJ2-7; the J call may be wrong. The length of the CDR3 is 14 residues. The germline gives CDR1 SGDLS, CDR2 YYNGEE. CDR3 in amino acids: CASSVGVGDYEQYF. The CDR3 nucleotides read TGTGCCAGCAGCGTTGGGGTAGGAGACTACGAGCAGTACTTC.

This clone was detected only a few times. The rearrangement links TRBV14 to TRBJ2-7; a weak D match, TRBD1 (6 bases). This CDR3 comprises 17 residues. Trimming took off 0 bases at V and 4 bases at J, with 19 bases between the two ends. Germline V lookup: CDR1 SGHDN, CDR2 FVKESK. CDR3 sequence reads: CASSQEGQLVPGYEQYF. DNA of the CDR3: TGTGCCAGCAGCCAAGAAGGACAGTTGGTTCCTGGGTACGAGCAGTACTTC. Full variable domain (remainder filled in from reference TRBV14 and TRBJ2-7): EAGVTQFPSHSVIEKGQTVTLRCDPISGHDNLYWYRRVMGKEIKFLLHFVKESKQDESGMPNNRFLAERTGGTYSTLKVQPAELEDSGVYFCASSQEGQLVPGYEQYFGPGTRLTVT.

The chain recombines TRBV6-5 with TRBJ1-2; tentative D call: TRBD1 (6 bases). This CDR3 region has 13 residues. Trimming shortened V by 6 bases and J by 4 bases, and 12 bases separated the two germline ends. Germline CDR1 MNHEY, CDR2 SVGAGI. The CDR3 reads CASRPDRTYGYTF. The CDR3 nucleotides read TGTGCCAGCAGACCCGACAGGACCTATGGCTACACCTTC.

V gene TRBV14 combines with J gene TRBJ1-1; 7 bases align to TRBD1. This CDR3 has 14 residues. The germline gives CDR1 SGHDN, CDR2 FVKESK. The junction had 3 bases not matched to a gene; V was cut back by 1 base and J by 4 bases. The CDR3 nucleotides are TGTGCCAGCAGCCAAGCTCCAGGGGGCACTGAAGCTTTCTTT. Encoded protein: CASSQAPGGTEAFF.

There are a few counts of this clone. V and J are TRBV13 and TRBJ2-5, with TRBD2 identical over 8 bases. Germline CDR1 reads PRHDT; CDR2 reads FYEKMQ (reference sequence). CDR3 length equals 15 residues. The ends lost 2 bases at V and 1 base at J; junction bases unmatched: 3. CDR3: CASSLRGGIQETQYF. Written as DNA, the CDR3 is TGTGCCAGCAGCTTACGCGGGGGGATCCAAGAGACCCAGTACTTC.

In DNA, the CDR3 is TGTGCCAGCAGCTTAGTATCGGCGGGACTCGGTAGTCAGAATGAGCAGTTCTTC. Translating it yields CASSLVSAGLGSQNEQFF. The chain carries TRBV7-2 and TRBJ2-1, with D perhaps TRBD2 (6 bases). Germline V gene lookup returns CDR1 SGHTA and CDR2 FQGNSA. The CDR3 runs 18 residues. V lost 1 base, J lost 7 bases, and 23 bases lay in between.

The V call is TRBV6-5, the J call TRBJ2-7, with 8 bases fitting TRBD1. This CDR3 has 15 amino acids. The V and J ends lost 6 bases and 4 bases, in that order; junction bases with no gene match: 11. CDR1 MNHEY and CDR2 SVGAGI come from the germline V gene. CDR3 residues: CASSLDVRTGYEQYF. CDR3 nucleotides: TGTGCCAGCAGCCTAGACGTCCGGACAGGGTACGAGCAGTACTTC.

In this sample, this clone turned up once. The DNA for the CDR3 is TGTGCCAGCAGCGGACTCAAGAACACCGGGGAGCTGTTTTTT. It specifies CASSGLKNTGELFF. The chain has TRBV11-2 and TRBJ2-2, with D maybe TRBD2 (5 bases). V lost 5 bases, J lost 1 base, and 8 bases lay in between. This CDR3 region has 14 residues. CDR1 SGHAT and CDR2 FQNNGV come from the germline V gene.

The chain is built from TRBV7-2 and TRBJ1-4; no clear D gene. The CDR3 consists of 15 residues. Germline V lookup: CDR1 SGHTA, CDR2 FQGNSA. The germline V and J ends were trimmed by 2 bases and 1 base, with 8 bases remaining between them. This chain's CDR3 is CASSLQAGTNEKLFF. CDR3 DNA sequence: TGTGCCAGCAGCTTACAGGCGGGAACTAATGAAAAACTGTTTTTT. The full variable domain, in which reference TRBV7-2 and TRBJ1-4 provide the parts outside the CDR3, is GAGVSQSPSNKVTEKGKDVELRCDPISGHTALYWYRQSLGQGLEFLIYFQGNSAPDKSGLPSDRFSAERTGGSVSTLTIQRTQQEDSAVYLCASSLQAGTNEKLFFGSGTQLSVL.

This rearrangement joins TRBV6-1 to TRBJ1-1; perhaps TRBD1 as D (6 bases). V dropped 1 base and J dropped 8 bases, with 11 bases sitting between them. This CDR3 has 13 amino acids. CDR1 and CDR2 (germline): MNHNS, SASEGT. The CDR3 spells CASSEGQAYEAFF. The CDR3 region has the DNA TGTGCCAGCAGTGAAGGACAGGCTTACGAAGCTTTCTTT.

The genes are TRBV11-3 and TRBJ2-1; the D gene is possibly TRBD1 (5 bases). V was trimmed by 1 base and J by 0 bases, leaving 10 bases between them. CDR1 and CDR2 (germline): SGHNT, YENEEA. The CDR3 loop spans 16 amino acids. CDR3 nucleotides: TGTGCCAGCAGCTTAGGGGGCAGGGCCTCCTACAATGAGCAGTTCTTC. This sequence encodes CASSLGGRASYNEQFF.

The V gene is TRBV6-5, the J gene TRBJ2-5; unclear D gene. Looked up from germline, CDR1 is MNHEY and CDR2 is SVGAGI. The germline V and J ends were trimmed by 0 bases and 2 bases, with 13 bases remaining between them. This CDR3 comprises 16 residues. The CDR3 loop reads CASSYSIFMRQETQYF. CDR3 DNA sequence: TGTGCCAGCAGTTACTCGATTTTCATGCGGCAAGAGACCCAGTACTTC.

The chain employs TRBV11-2 and TRBJ2-1; a weak D match, TRBD2 (5 bases). Trimming pared 0 bases from V and 0 bases from J, leaving 6 bases between. In germline, CDR1 is SGHAT, CDR2 FQNNGV. CDR3 size: 15 residues. The CDR3 protein is CASSLELGSYNEQFF. The CDR3 DNA reads as TGTGCCAGCAGCTTAGAACTAGGCTCCTACAATGAGCAGTTCTTC.

This clone was recorded a few times. The chain joins TRBV6-5 to TRBJ2-3; TRBD2 aligns across 7 bases. The germline CDR1 and CDR2 sequences are MNHEY and SVGAGI. CDR3 length equals 13 residues. The trim removed 6 bases at V and 4 bases at J, leaving 4 bases unmatched. The CDR3 sequence is CASSREAADTQYF. CDR3 nucleotide sequence: TGTGCCAGCAGCCGGGAGGCGGCAGATACGCAGTATTTT.

The chain employs TRBV28 and TRBJ2-7; D may be TRBD1 (7 bases). The V gene's germline CDR1 is MDHEN and CDR2 SYDVKM. CDR3 size: 15 residues. The V gene lost 5 bases and the J gene lost 1 base, with 15 bases spanning the gap. Here the CDR3 reads CASSPRGTASYEQYF. The CDR3 nucleotides are TGTGCCAGCAGTCCTCGGGGGACAGCTTCCTACGAGCAGTACTTC.

V and J are TRBV29-1 and TRBJ2-5, with D tentatively TRBD2 (6 bases). The J call may be incorrect, as the DNA end agrees better with TRBJ2-7. The CDR3 consists of 13 residues. Germline loops: CDR1 SQVTM, CDR2 ANQGSEA. The CDR3 nucleotides read TGCAGCGTTGTCGTATCGGGAGCCTACGAGCAGTACTTC. As protein: CSVVVSGAYEQYF.

The chain carries TRBV4-3 and TRBJ2-1; 10 nucleotides align to TRBD2. Trimming removed 0 bases from V and 7 bases from J; junction bases left unmatched: 6. The length of the CDR3 is 16 residues. Germline CDR1 is LGHNA and CDR2 is YSLEER. CDR3 amino acids: CASSQEGTSAMNEQFF. The CDR3 nucleotides read TGCGCCAGCAGCCAAGAAGGGACTAGCGCGATGAATGAGCAGTTCTTC.

The DNA for the CDR3 is TGTGCCAGCAGCACACCAACAGGGGGGCTACCCTACAATGAGCAGTTCTTC. Translation gives CASSTPTGGLPYNEQFF. J is TRBJ2-1 and V is TRBV7-9, with TRBD1 identical over 8 bases. CDR3 size: 17 residues. The V and J ends lost 5 bases and 2 bases, in that order; junction bases with no gene match: 11. Germline lookup yields CDR1 SEHNR and CDR2 FQNEAQ (reference sequence).